The clone carrying this T cell receptor (beta chain) was counted only a few times. The data are from a study of blood T cells in healthy people across ages. Through a sample-barcoded 5' primer and a J-beta primer mix, a second PCR was run for about 6 to 12 cycles. Via MiXCR, TCRdb re-called the 5' RACE reads, giving one row per CDR3 protein. The sample lists 750,000 to 850,000 distinct CDR3 sequences, around 25% occurring once. In germline, CDR1 is MDHEN, CDR2 SYDVKM. The CDR3 is 14 residues long. V shed 3 bases and J shed 4 bases, with 12 bases lying between them. A further study also used this sample, focusing on T cells of mothers and their children.

Sequenced: blood. This clonotype was obtained from a boy aged 5-17 years in good health. The chain employs TRBV28 and TRBJ1-1; no clear D. The CDR3 region is CASSLTLQGTEAFF. In DNA form, the CDR3 reads TGTGCCAGCAGTTTGACCCTCCAAGGCACTGAAGCTTTCTTT.